This entry features one TCR beta chain sequence. No antigen is known for it. These data belong to a study of fetal regulatory T cell absence and autoimmunity. Notes on the study in general: Broadly similar TRB gene family usage was seen in pancreas and cord blood. In IPEX, the enrichment was taken to support antigen-driven autoimmunity before birth.

V was trimmed by 5 bases and J by 7 bases, leaving 15 bases between them. The germline V gene encodes CDR1 SGHVS and CDR2 FQNEAQ. The CDR3 is 14 amino acids. The survey-level immunoSEQ assay was used. Method: immunoSEQ multiplex PCR; TCRdb's copy keeps in-frame clones and lacks some. This table has more than 85,000 clones, roughly 78% appearing once. This receptor was identified in a male donor with IPEX syndrome. This chain joins TRBV7-8 and TRBJ1-3; a possible D gene is TRBD1 (5 bases). What was sequenced was pancreas tissue. The CDR3 nucleotides read TGTGCCAGCAGCCCCTCCCCAGGGTGGAACACCATATATTTT. Residues: CASSPSPGWNTIYF. Complete variable domain (other parts from reference TRBV7-8 and TRBJ1-3): GAGVSQSPRYKVAKRGQDVALRCDPISGHVSLFWYQQALGQGPEFLTYFQNEAQLDKSGLPSDRFFAERPEGSVSTLKIQRTQQEDSAVYLCASSPSPGWNTIYFGEGSWLTVV.